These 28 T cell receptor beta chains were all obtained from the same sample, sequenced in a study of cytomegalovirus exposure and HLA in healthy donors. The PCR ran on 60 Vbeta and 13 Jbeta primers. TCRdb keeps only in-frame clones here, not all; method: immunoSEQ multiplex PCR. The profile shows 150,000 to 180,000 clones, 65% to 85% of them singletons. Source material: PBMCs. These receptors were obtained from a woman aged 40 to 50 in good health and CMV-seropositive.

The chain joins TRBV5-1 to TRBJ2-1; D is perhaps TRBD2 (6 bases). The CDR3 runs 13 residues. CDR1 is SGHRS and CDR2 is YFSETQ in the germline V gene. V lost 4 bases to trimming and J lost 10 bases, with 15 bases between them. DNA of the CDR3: TGCGCCAGCAGCACCAACGTGGGAGGAGAGCAGTTCTTC. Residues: CASSTNVGGEQFF.

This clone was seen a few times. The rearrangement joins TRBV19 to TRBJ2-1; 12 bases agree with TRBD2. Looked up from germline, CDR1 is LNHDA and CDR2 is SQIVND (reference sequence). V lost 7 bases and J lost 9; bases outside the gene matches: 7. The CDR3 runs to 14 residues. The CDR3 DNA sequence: TGTGCCAGTACGCTAGCGGGAGGGCCCGGTGAGCAGTTCTTC. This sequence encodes CASTLAGGPGEQFF.

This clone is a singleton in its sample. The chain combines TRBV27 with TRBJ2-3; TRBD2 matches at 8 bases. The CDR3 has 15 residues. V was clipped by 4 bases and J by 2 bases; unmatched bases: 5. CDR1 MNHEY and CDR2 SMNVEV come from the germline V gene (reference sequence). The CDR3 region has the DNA TGTGCCAGCAGTTCCGGACTAGCCTTCACAGATACGCAGTATTTT. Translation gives CASSSGLAFTDTQYF.

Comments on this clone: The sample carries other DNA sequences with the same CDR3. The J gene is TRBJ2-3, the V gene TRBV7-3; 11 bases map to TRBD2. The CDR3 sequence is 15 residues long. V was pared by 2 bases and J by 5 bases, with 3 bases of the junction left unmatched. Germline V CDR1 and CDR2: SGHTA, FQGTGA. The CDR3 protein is CASSLVGLAGDTQYF. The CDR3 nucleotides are TGTGCCAGCAGCTTAGTAGGACTAGCGGGAGATACGCAGTATTTT.

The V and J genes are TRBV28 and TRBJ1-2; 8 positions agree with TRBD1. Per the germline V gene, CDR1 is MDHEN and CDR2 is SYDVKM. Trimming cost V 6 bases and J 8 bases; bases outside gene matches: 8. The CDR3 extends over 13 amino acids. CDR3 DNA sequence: TGTGCCAGCAGAGTTATTACAGGGGGAGGCTACACCTTC. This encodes CASRVITGGGYTF.

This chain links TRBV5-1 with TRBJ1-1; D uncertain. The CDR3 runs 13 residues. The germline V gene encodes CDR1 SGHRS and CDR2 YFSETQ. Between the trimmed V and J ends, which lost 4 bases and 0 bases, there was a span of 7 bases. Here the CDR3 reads CASSQNMNTEAFF. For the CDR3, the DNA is TGCGCCAGCAGCCAGAACATGAACACTGAAGCTTTCTTT.

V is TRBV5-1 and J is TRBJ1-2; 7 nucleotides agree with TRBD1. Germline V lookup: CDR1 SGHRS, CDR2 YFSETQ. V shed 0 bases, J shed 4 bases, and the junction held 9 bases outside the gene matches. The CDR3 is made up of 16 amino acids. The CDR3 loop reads CASSLAGDSWSYGYTF. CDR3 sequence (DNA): TGCGCCAGCAGCTTGGCCGGGGACAGTTGGTCCTATGGCTACACCTTC.

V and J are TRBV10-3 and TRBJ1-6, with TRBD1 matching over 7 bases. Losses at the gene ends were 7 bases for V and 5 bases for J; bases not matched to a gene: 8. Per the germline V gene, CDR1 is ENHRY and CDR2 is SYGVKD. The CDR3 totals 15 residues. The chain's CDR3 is CAIKTGANNNSPLHF. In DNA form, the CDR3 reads TGTGCCATCAAAACAGGGGCGAACAATAATTCACCCCTCCACTTT.

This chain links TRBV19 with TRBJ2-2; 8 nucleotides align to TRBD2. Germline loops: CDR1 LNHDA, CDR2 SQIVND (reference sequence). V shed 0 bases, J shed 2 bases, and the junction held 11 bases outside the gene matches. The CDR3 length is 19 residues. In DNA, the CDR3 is TGTGCCAGTAGTATAGATTCAACTAGCGGCCTCGCTAACACCGGGGAGCTGTTTTTT. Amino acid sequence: CASSIDSTSGLANTGELFF.

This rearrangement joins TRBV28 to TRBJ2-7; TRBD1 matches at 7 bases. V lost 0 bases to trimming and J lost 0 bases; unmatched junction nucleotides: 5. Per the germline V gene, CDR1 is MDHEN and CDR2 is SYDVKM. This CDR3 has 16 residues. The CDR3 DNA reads TGTGCCAGCAGTTTATGGGCAGGGGGAAGCTCCTACGAGCAGTACTTC. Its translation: CASSLWAGGSSYEQYF.

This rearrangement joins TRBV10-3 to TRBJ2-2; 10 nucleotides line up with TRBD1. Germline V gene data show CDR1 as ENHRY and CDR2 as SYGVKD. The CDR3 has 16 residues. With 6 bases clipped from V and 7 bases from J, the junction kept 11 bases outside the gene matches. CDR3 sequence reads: CAIRSPGTGAIGELFF. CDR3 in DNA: TGTGCCATCAGGTCTCCCGGGACAGGGGCTATCGGGGAGCTGTTTTTT.

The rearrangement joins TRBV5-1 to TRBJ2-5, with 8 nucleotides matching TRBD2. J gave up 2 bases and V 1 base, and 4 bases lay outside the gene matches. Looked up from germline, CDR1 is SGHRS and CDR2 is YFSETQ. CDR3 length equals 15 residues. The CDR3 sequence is CASSLRSSGQETQYF. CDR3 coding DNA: TGCGCCAGCAGCTTGCGATCTAGCGGGCAAGAGACCCAGTACTTC.

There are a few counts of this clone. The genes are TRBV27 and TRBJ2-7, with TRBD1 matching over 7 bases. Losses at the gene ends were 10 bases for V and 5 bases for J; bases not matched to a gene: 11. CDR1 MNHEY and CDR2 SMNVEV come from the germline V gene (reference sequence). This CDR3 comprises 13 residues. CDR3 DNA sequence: TGTGCCACTTCGGACAGGCCCGGCGACGAGCAGTACTTC. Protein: CATSDRPGDEQYF.

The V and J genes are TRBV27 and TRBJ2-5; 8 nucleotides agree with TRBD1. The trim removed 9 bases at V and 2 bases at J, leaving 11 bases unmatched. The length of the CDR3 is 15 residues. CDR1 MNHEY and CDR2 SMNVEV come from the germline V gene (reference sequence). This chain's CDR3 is CASRDYRGSQETQYF. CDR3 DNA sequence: TGTGCCAGTCGGGATTACAGGGGGAGTCAAGAGACCCAGTACTTC.

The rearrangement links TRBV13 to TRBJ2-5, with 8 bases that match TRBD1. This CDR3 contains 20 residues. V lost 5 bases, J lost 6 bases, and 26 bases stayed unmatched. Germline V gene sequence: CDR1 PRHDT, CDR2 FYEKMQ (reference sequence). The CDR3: CASSVFGPGQERERVQTQYF. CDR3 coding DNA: TGTGCCAGCAGCGTCTTTGGTCCGGGACAGGAGAGGGAGCGGGTACAGACCCAGTACTTC.

CDR3 sequence (DNA): TGTGCCAGCAGTTACGGGCAAGCGGGAGATACGCAGTATTTT. Its protein is CASSYGQAGDTQYF. The chain combines TRBV6-5 with TRBJ2-3; TRBD2 is a possible D gene (6 bases). Germline V CDR1 and CDR2: MNHEY, SVGAGI. This CDR3 region has 14 residues. Trimming took 2 bases from V and 5 from J, leaving 11 bases between them.

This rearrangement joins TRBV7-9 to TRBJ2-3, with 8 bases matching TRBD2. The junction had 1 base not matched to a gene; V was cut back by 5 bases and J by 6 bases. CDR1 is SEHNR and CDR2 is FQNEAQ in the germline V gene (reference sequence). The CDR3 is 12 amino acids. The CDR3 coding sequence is TGTGCCAGCAGCAGACTAGCGGATACGCAGTATTTT. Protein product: CASSRLADTQYF.

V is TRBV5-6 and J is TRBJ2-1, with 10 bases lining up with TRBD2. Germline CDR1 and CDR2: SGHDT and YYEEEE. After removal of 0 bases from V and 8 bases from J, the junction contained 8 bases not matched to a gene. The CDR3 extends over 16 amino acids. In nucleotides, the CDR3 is TGTGCCAGCAGCTTGGGCCTAGCGGGAGAGCTGGATGAGCAGTTCTTC. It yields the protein CASSLGLAGELDEQFF.

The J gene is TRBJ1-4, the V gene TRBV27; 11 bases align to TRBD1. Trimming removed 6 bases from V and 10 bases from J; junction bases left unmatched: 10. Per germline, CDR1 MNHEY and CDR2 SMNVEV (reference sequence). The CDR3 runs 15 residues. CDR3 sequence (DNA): TGTGCCAGCAGACAAACCGGGACAGGGGGAGGAAAACTGTTTTTT. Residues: CASRQTGTGGGKLFF.

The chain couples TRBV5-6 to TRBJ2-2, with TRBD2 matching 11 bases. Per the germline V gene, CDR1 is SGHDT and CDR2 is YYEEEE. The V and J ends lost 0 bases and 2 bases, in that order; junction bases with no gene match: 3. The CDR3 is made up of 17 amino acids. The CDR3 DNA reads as TGTGCCAGCAGCTTGGCGCTAGCGGGAGGCAACACCGGGGAGCTGTTTTTT. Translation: CASSLALAGGNTGELFF.

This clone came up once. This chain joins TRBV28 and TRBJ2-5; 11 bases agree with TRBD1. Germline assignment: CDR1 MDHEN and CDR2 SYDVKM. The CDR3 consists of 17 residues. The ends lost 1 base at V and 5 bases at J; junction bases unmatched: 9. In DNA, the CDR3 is TGTGCCAGCAGTTTATCGGGGACAGGGGGAAAGAGGGAGACCCAGTACTTC. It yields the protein CASSLSGTGGKRETQYF.

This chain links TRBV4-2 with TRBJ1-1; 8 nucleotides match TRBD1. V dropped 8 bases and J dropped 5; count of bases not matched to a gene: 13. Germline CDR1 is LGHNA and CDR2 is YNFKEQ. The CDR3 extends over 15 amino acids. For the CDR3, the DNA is TGTGCCAGCGGAAAACAGGGGGAAGGCAGGACTGAAGCTTTCTTT. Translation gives CASGKQGEGRTEAFF.

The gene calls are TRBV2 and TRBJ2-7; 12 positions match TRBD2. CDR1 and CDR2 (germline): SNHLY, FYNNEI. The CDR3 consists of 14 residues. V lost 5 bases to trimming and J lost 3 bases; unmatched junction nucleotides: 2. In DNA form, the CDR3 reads TGTGCCAGCAGTTTACTAGCGGGAGGCTACGAGCAGTACTTC. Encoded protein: CASSLLAGGYEQYF.

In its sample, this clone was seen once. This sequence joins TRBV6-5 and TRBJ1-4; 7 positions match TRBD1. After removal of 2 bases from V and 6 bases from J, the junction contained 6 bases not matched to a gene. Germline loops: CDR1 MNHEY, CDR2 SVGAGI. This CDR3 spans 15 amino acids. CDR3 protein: CASSYGPGGYEKLFF. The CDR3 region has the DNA TGTGCCAGCAGTTACGGTCCAGGGGGGTATGAAAAACTGTTTTTT.

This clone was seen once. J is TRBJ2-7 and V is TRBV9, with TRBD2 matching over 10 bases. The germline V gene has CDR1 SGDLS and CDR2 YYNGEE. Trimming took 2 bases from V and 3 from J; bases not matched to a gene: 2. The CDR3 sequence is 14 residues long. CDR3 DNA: TGTGCCAGCAGCGTCGTAGCGGGAGGCTACGAGCAGTACTTC. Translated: CASSVVAGGYEQYF.

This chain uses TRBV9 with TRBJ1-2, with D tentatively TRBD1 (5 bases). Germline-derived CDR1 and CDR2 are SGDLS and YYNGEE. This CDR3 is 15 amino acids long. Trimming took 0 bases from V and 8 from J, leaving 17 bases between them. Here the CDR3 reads CASSVAPADSSGYTF. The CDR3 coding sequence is TGTGCCAGCAGCGTAGCCCCAGCCGACAGTAGCGGCTACACCTTC.

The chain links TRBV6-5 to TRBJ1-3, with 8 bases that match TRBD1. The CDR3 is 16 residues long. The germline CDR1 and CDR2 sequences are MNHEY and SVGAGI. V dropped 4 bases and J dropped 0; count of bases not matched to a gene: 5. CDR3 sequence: CASSFGQGHSGNTIYF. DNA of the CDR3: TGTGCCAGCAGTTTTGGACAGGGCCACTCTGGAAACACCATATATTTT.

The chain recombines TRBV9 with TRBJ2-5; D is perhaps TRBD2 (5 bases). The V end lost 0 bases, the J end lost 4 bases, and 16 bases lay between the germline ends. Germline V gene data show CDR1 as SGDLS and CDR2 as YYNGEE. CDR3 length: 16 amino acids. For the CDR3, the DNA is TGTGCCAGCAGCGTAGGTAGAGAGGGTCGGGTAGAGACCCAGTACTTC. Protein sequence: CASSVGREGRVETQYF.